This T cell receptor (beta chain) was recovered during a study of PD-1 blockade in classical Hodgkin lymphoma. Regarding this clone: What it binds is not known.

Study-level results: Underlying causes for the observed repertoire differences were not defined, possibly disease activity or prior therapy. When nivolumab was started under 1 year after ASCT, patients were excluded. For complete responders, baseline diversity was comparable to that of newly diagnosed patients. By C4D1, diversity of CD4+ TCRs had risen significantly, whereas that of CD8+ TCRs had not.

Time point defined: cycle 4 day 1 (C4D1), after less than 7 weeks of nivolumab. Exposure to brentuximab vedotin varied, and each patient had relapsed following autologous stem cell transplantation. Profiled with immunoSEQ multiplex PCR; TCRdb holds only in-frame clones, not every one. The repertoire includes tens of thousands of clones, just over 90% of them detected once, and around 3% sits in the top ten. This clonotype was obtained from a human donor with classical Hodgkin lymphoma. Sequenced material: peripheral blood mononuclear cells (PBMCs), taken before the fourth cycle of nivolumab.

The CDR3 sequence: CASSIWASGNTIYF. CDR3 sequence (DNA): TGTGCCAGTAGTATTTGGGCCTCTGGAAACACCATATATTTT. The genes are TRBV19 and TRBJ1-3; D uncertain. CDR1 is LNHDA, CDR2 SQIVND, per germline (reference sequence). The CDR3 length is 14 residues. V was shortened by 3 bases and J by 0 bases, with 6 bases between the two germline ends.